This T cell receptor (beta chain) was sequenced during a study of shared clonotypes between healthy human individuals. Overall study context: Aged 18 to 49, the donors were two women and a few men. General observations from the study: In the sorted subsets, rarefaction showed sequencing was incomplete despite large depth.

Among the donors, all were Caucasian adults who lived in Nashville, Tennessee. The CDR3 contains 16 residues. J was trimmed by 4 bases and V by 1 base; bases with no gene match: 6. Looked up from germline, CDR1 is MNHNS and CDR2 is SASEGT. Only in-frame clones appear in the TCRdb table, and some are missing; sequencing was by immunoSEQ multiplex PCR. Here the sample spans some 630,000 clones, 55% to 75% being singletons. With respect to this clone: Its antigen is not identified.

Sample: memory CD4+ T cells sorted from blood. Subset meaning: CD45RA-negative fraction. This sequence was found in a woman aged 25 to 45 in good health. This chain uses TRBV6-1 with TRBJ2-3, with 9 bases fitting TRBD2. CDR3 protein: CASSEVGAGGPDTQYF. The CDR3 DNA is TGTGCCAGCAGTGAAGTAGGAGCGGGAGGACCAGATACGCAGTATTTT.